The clone carrying this TCR beta chain was detected ten times or more. Its antigen is still unknown. Other nucleotide sequences from this sample produce the same CDR3. The record originates from a study of shared clonotypes between healthy human individuals. Study background: The composition of the donors was two women and a few men aged 18 to 49.

In germline, CDR1 is MNHNS, CDR2 SASEGT. The CDR3 contains 14 residues. With V trimmed by 5 bases and J by 4 bases, 5 bases remained unmatched. Study-wide findings and caveats: A few donors held about 5.1% of naive CD4 clonotypes in common.

Over several immunoSEQ plates, each subset's genomic DNA was distributed in even portions. The repertoire was sequenced with immunoSEQ multiplex PCR; TCRdb's copy has only in-frame clones and lacks some. The sample has 950,000 to 1,100,000 clones; approximately 76% are singletons. V gene TRBV6-1 combines with J gene TRBJ2-5; 9 nucleotides align to TRBD1. The TCR was taken from a man aged 18 to 29 in good health. Sequenced: memory CD4+ T cells sorted from blood. The subset here: CD45RA-negative fraction. The CDR3 DNA follows: TGTGCCAGCAGTACCGGACAGGGGCGAGAGACCCAGTACTTC. This translates into CASSTGQGRETQYF.